In its sample, the clone carrying this T cell receptor (beta chain) was seen many times. What it binds is not known. The entry originates in a study of T cell repertoires in cytomegalovirus infection. The wider study: Based on public TCR beta signatures, there were indications of CMV infection and of a matching HLA type. Study-level results: CMV carriers having the relevant HLA were flagged by cumulative public TCR beta family frequency. Ex vivo, HLA-C-restricted CMV-specific TCR beta clonotypes prevailed over the rest of the response.

TCRdb processed the reads anew with MiXCR; each CDR3 protein has one entry. The data contain approximately 290,000 distinct CDR3 sequences, roughly 26% of them seen just once; the ten biggest clones take up 14%. The receptor comes from a human donor in good health (CMV status not recorded). Some clones in this sample may be carry-over from other donors' samples. Sequenced material: PBMCs.

As DNA, the CDR3 is TGTGCCAGCAGCCCAAGTCCAAATCAGCCCCAGCATTTT. Protein product: CASSPSPNQPQHF. The chain couples TRBV7-2 to TRBJ1-5; D gene uncertain. CDR1 is SGHTA and CDR2 is FQGNSA in the germline V gene. V was trimmed by 5 bases and J by 4 bases, leaving 9 bases between them. This CDR3 contains 13 residues.